What follows are 11 T cell receptor beta chains derived from one specimen sequenced in a study of OX40 agonist ivuxolimab in advanced cancers. Library creation used the immunoSEQ multiplex PCR assay. Imported from immuneACCESS, the table was reduced by TCRdb to in-frame sequences with V and J called. These copies leave out some clones; in studies compared against another copy, an unresolved V gene accounts for under half, and the cause of the remainder is not known. The sample contains some 70,000 clones, 86% of them found a single time. The ten largest clones take up roughly 8% of the sample. The sample was CD4+ or CD8+ T cells sorted from blood, taken in a trial of the OX40 agonist ivuxolimab. Source of these receptors: an adult with an advanced solid tumor such as melanoma, head and neck, liver or kidney cancer.

This clone was observed a few times. The rearrangement joins TRBV18 to TRBJ1-1; D unresolved. Germline CDR1 KGHSH, CDR2 LQKENI. The CDR3 totals 14 residues. Trimming took off 5 bases at V and 1 base at J, with 11 bases between the two ends. CDR3 nucleotides: TGTGCCAGCTCAATCCGGACGGAGAACACTGAAGCTTTCTTT. Translated: CASSIRTENTEAFF.

The chain uses TRBV6-5 and TRBJ1-3; D is unresolved. Deletions cut 5 bases from V and 4 bases from J, with 12 bases between. Per the germline V gene, CDR1 is MNHEY and CDR2 is SVGAGI. The CDR3 extends over 14 amino acids. In DNA, the CDR3 is TGTGCCAGCAGTCCGGGTGGGTTAGGAAACACCATATATTTT. Translated, it gives CASSPGGLGNTIYF.

This rearrangement joins TRBV4-3 to TRBJ2-2; D perhaps matches TRBD1 (5 bases). V was pared by 4 bases and J by 7 bases, with 16 bases between. The germline V gene has CDR1 LGHNA and CDR2 YSLEER. This CDR3 comprises 15 residues. The DNA of the CDR3 is TGCGCCAGCAGCCGAGGCGGCAGGGCGGACGGGGAGCTGTTTTTT. It encodes CASSRGGRADGELFF.

The chain links TRBV4-1 to TRBJ2-3; 10 bases line up with TRBD2. Germline V lookup: CDR1 MGHRA, CDR2 YSYEKL. The J segment lost 6 bases and the V segment lost 7 bases, leaving 10 bases of the junction unmatched. The length of the CDR3 is 15 residues. The chain's CDR3 is CASTLLAGSIDTQYF. CDR3 in DNA: TGCGCCAGCACCCTACTAGCGGGGTCCATTGATACGCAGTATTTT.

The gene calls are TRBV6-5 and TRBJ1-3, with D unclear. V was shortened by 4 bases and J by 1 base, with 8 bases between the two germline ends. The germline V gene has CDR1 MNHEY and CDR2 SVGAGI. The CDR3 runs to 14 residues. The CDR3 DNA is TGTGCCAGCAGTTCCCTTGGATCTGGAAACACCATATATTTT. As protein: CASSSLGSGNTIYF.

The J gene is TRBJ1-3, the V gene TRBV9; D unresolved. This CDR3 comprises 16 residues. The V gene lost 1 base and the J gene lost 0 bases, with 11 bases spanning the gap. Germline V CDR1 and CDR2: SGDLS, YYNGEE. The CDR3 DNA is TGTGCCAGCAGCGTATTCGCGCAGCTCTCTGGAAACACCATATATTTT. This codes for CASSVFAQLSGNTIYF.

The chain combines TRBV27 with TRBJ2-7, with no clear D. CDR3 length: 12 amino acids. Germline CDR1 and CDR2: MNHEY and SMNVEV (reference sequence). V lost 5 bases to trimming and J lost 5 bases, with 10 bases between them. The CDR3: CASSPTSHEQYF. The CDR3 DNA is TGTGCCAGCAGTCCAACTTCCCACGAGCAGTACTTC.

V and J are TRBV19 and TRBJ2-1; 11 nucleotides agree with TRBD2. V was pared by 0 bases and J by 10 bases, with 5 bases of the junction left unmatched. This CDR3 is built from 15 residues. Germline values: CDR1 LNHDA, CDR2 SQIVND (reference sequence). CDR3: CASSIDSGGAEEQFF. Written as DNA, the CDR3 is TGTGCCAGTAGTATAGATAGCGGGGGGGCGGAGGAGCAGTTCTTC.

This clone was counted only a few times. The chain is built from TRBV7-2 and TRBJ1-6, with TRBD1 as a possible D gene (5 bases). The germline V and J ends were trimmed by 3 bases and 11 bases, with 14 bases remaining between them. This CDR3 region has 14 residues. Germline-derived CDR1 and CDR2 are SGHTA and FQGNSA. The CDR3 here is CASSFRDLSTPLHF. Written as DNA, the CDR3 is TGTGCCAGCAGCTTTAGGGACTTATCGACACCCCTCCACTTT.

CDR3 residues: CASRNRGGGNTIYF. The DNA of the CDR3 is TGTGCCAGCAGGAACAGGGGCGGAGGAAACACCATATATTTT. This rearrangement joins TRBV2 to TRBJ1-3, with TRBD1 matching 7 bases. V lost 6 bases to trimming and J lost 4 bases; unmatched junction nucleotides: 6. The CDR3 sequence is 14 residues long. Per germline, CDR1 SNHLY and CDR2 FYNNEI.

This chain joins TRBV28 and TRBJ2-7, with 7 nucleotides matching TRBD1. The CDR3 spans 14 residues. With 5 bases clipped from V and 6 bases from J, the junction kept 10 bases outside the gene matches. The germline V gene encodes CDR1 MDHEN and CDR2 SYDVKM. This CDR3 reads CASSQSARGPEQYF. CDR3 DNA: TGTGCCAGCAGTCAATCCGCAAGGGGGCCCGAGCAGTACTTC.